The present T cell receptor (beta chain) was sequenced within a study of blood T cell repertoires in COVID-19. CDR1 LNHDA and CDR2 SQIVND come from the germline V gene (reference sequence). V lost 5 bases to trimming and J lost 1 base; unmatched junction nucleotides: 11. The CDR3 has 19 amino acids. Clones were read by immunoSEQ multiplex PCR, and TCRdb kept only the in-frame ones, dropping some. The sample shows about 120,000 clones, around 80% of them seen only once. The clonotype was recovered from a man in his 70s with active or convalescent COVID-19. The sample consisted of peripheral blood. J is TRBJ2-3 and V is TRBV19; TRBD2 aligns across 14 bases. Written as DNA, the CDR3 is TGTGCCAGTAGTGCCGAAGGACTAGCGGGGGGTACTGGCACAGATACGCAGTATTTT. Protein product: CASSAEGLAGGTGTDTQYF.